A single sample is the source of the 16 T cell receptor beta chains below, sequenced in a study of cytomegalovirus exposure and HLA in healthy donors. Amplification used 60 Vbeta primers and 13 Jbeta primers. Using immunoSEQ multiplex PCR, the repertoire was profiled, and TCRdb retains in-frame clones only, with some absent. The sample includes some 110,000 clones, over 70% of them seen just once. Material: PBMCs. The receptor source for this set is a woman aged 18-35 years in good health and CMV-seronegative.

The gene calls are TRBV18 and TRBJ1-1; TRBD1 matches at 7 bases. The germline gives CDR1 KGHSH, CDR2 LQKENI. Germline trimming cut 1 base from V and 6 bases from J; bases unmatched to any gene: 8. The CDR3 is 15 amino acids. This chain's CDR3 is CASSPQGAILSEAFF. As DNA, the CDR3 is TGTGCCAGCTCACCACAGGGGGCAATATTGTCTGAAGCTTTCTTT.

This clone has only one observation. This CDR3 is CASSQGGTNDNEQFF. CDR3 nucleotide sequence: TGTGCCAGCAGCCAAGGCGGGACTAACGACAATGAGCAGTTCTTC. The genes are TRBV4-2 and TRBJ2-1; 7 bases line up with TRBD2. Germline CDR1 is LGHNA and CDR2 is YNFKEQ. V trimming: 1 base; J trimming: 5 bases; junction bases outside the gene matches: 5. CDR3 length equals 15 residues.

The rearrangement uses TRBV7-3 and TRBJ1-1; unclear D gene. The germline V gene encodes CDR1 SGHTA and CDR2 FQGTGA. There are 13 residues in the CDR3. Trimming pared 1 base from V and 1 base from J, leaving 4 bases between. The CDR3 reads CASSLRGNTEAFF. The CDR3 DNA follows: TGTGCCAGCAGCTTAAGAGGGAACACTGAAGCTTTCTTT.

For the CDR3, the DNA is TGTGCCATTCGGACAGGGCCCACTTACGAGCAGTACTTC. Translating gives CAIRTGPTYEQYF. The rearrangement links TRBV10-3 to TRBJ2-7; 8 bases align to TRBD1. Germline-derived CDR1 and CDR2 are ENHRY and SYGVKD. The V segment lost 9 bases and the J segment 4 bases; nucleotides outside the gene matches: 8. This CDR3 has 13 amino acids.

The rearrangement uses TRBV29-1 and TRBJ2-7; D remains unclear. Trimming took off 7 bases at V and 6 bases at J, with 16 bases between the two ends. The CDR3 sequence is 12 residues long. Germline CDR1 SQVTM, CDR2 ANQGSEA. The CDR3 reads CSGSTTAGEQYF. The DNA of the CDR3 is TGCAGCGGAAGTACTACTGCTGGCGAGCAGTACTTC.

V usage is TRBV9 and J usage is TRBJ1-5; 9 nucleotides match TRBD1. Trimming cost V 3 bases and J 6 bases; bases outside gene matches: 7. The CDR3 contains 15 residues. The germline CDR1 and CDR2 sequences are SGDLS and YYNGEE. This chain's CDR3 is CASSEGTGRGQPQHF. The CDR3 nucleotides read TGTGCCAGCAGCGAGGGGACAGGGCGAGGTCAGCCCCAGCATTTT.

V and J are TRBV28 and TRBJ1-1, with D maybe TRBD1 (6 bases). Trimming cost V 5 bases and J 5 bases, with 21 bases left between them. Germline loops: CDR1 MDHEN, CDR2 SYDVKM. The CDR3 is made up of 16 amino acids. The CDR3 loop is CASSLGGSRSRTEAFF. Here the CDR3 DNA reads TGTGCCAGCAGTCTAGGGGGAAGCCGTAGCCGTACTGAAGCTTTCTTT.

V and J are TRBV5-1 and TRBJ1-1, with a possible D match to TRBD1 (6 bases). Trimming removed 6 bases from V and 1 base from J, with 10 bases in between. Germline-derived CDR1 and CDR2 are SGHRS and YFSETQ. This CDR3 has 13 residues. Here the CDR3 reads CASKGQTNTEAFF. DNA for the CDR3: TGCGCCAGCAAGGGACAAACGAACACTGAAGCTTTCTTT.

V usage is TRBV30 and J usage is TRBJ2-7, with a tentative D call TRBD1 (6 bases). This CDR3 is built from 12 residues. The germline CDR1 and CDR2 sequences are GTSNPN and SVGIG (reference sequence). Trimming took 4 bases from V and 2 from J, leaving 9 bases between them. Here the CDR3 DNA reads TGTGCCTGGAAAGACAGGACCTACGAGCAGTACTTC. Its protein product is CAWKDRTYEQYF. Together with reference TRBV30 and TRBJ2-7, the CDR3 gives the full variable domain: SQTIHQWPATLVQPVGSPLSLECTVEGTSNPNLYWYRQAAGRGLQLLFYSVGIGQISSEVPQNLSASRPQDRQFILSSKKLLLSDSGFYLCAWKDRTYEQYFGPGTRLTVT.

The V gene is TRBV9, the J gene TRBJ2-3; possible D gene TRBD2, 5 bases. Looked up from germline, CDR1 is SGDLS and CDR2 is YYNGEE. Trimming pared 0 bases from V and 1 base from J, leaving 9 bases between. The length of the CDR3 is 15 residues. In DNA, the CDR3 is TGTGCCAGCAGCGTAGAGGCGGGCCGCACAGATACGCAGTATTTT. Protein: CASSVEAGRTDTQYF.

V is TRBV4-2 and J is TRBJ1-2; 8 bases match TRBD1. Per the germline V gene, CDR1 is LGHNA and CDR2 is YNFKEQ. V trimming: 0 bases; J trimming: 4 bases; junction bases outside the gene matches: 10. The CDR3 runs to 17 residues. The CDR3 DNA is TGTGCCAGCAGCCAAGACGAGACAGGGGACCAATTCTATGGCTACACCTTC. Amino acids: CASSQDETGDQFYGYTF.

In this sample, this clone turned up once. The same CDR3 can be traced to other DNA sequences in this sample. This rearrangement joins TRBV30 to TRBJ1-5, with D unresolved. This CDR3 spans 13 amino acids. In germline, CDR1 is GTSNPN, CDR2 SVGIG (reference sequence). V lost 0 bases and J lost 2, with 5 bases in between. CDR3 amino acids: CAWSVGGNQPQHF. Here the CDR3 DNA reads TGTGCCTGGAGTGTCGGGGGCAATCAGCCCCAGCATTTT.

The chain employs TRBV6-1 and TRBJ1-2; TRBD1 agrees at 8 bases. There are 13 residues in the CDR3. The germline gives CDR1 MNHNS, CDR2 SASEGT. The ends lost 6 bases at V and 5 bases at J; junction bases unmatched: 5. The CDR3 loop reads CASRYTGGYGYTF. The CDR3 DNA reads as TGTGCCAGCAGGTATACAGGGGGATATGGCTACACCTTC.

This clone was counted a single time. The chain carries TRBV7-9 and TRBJ1-1, with a tentative D call TRBD1 (5 bases). The CDR3 runs 13 residues. Germline V lookup: CDR1 SEHNR, CDR2 FQNEAQ (reference sequence). The ends were cut back, 2 bases at V and 6 bases at J, with 10 bases in the middle. CDR3 in amino acids: CASSLRREAEAFF. In nucleotides, the CDR3 is TGTGCCAGCAGCTTACGCAGGGAGGCTGAAGCTTTCTTT.

The CDR3 loop reads CASSPSVNTEAFF. The CDR3 bases are TGTGCCAGCAGCCCCTCAGTGAACACTGAAGCTTTCTTT. The rearrangement joins TRBV11-3 to TRBJ1-1; D is uncertain. V dropped 5 bases and J dropped 0 bases, with 7 bases sitting between them. Germline CDR1 reads SGHNT; CDR2 reads YENEEA. The CDR3 runs 13 residues.

This chain links TRBV6-5 with TRBJ1-1; D is ambiguous. The germline V gene has CDR1 MNHEY and CDR2 SVGAGI. CDR3 length equals 15 residues. The V and J ends lost 6 bases and 1 base respectively, with 15 bases between them. CDR3 sequence (DNA): TGTGCCAGCAGCCCCGCGGAGGTACGGAACACTGAAGCTTTCTTT. As protein: CASSPAEVRNTEAFF.